Included here is one TCR beta chain sequence, with context. Its antigen is not identified. These data originate in a study of blood T cells in healthy people across ages. Study-level information: When template switching was applied, about one barcoded beta molecule was captured per two T cells.

J was trimmed by 6 bases and V by 5 bases; bases with no gene match: 5. This CDR3 has 15 residues. General study findings and limits: Long-lived donors exceeded aged donors in naive CD4+ cells and diversity. With age, beta diversity per million T cells declined roughly linearly, significantly by 40.

A second PCR, run for roughly 6 to 11 cycles, used a sample-barcoded 5' primer plus a J-beta primer mix. Via MiXCR, TCRdb re-called the 5' RACE reads, giving one row per CDR3 protein. The sample lists approximately 800,000 distinct CDR3 sequences, nearly 60% seen once, with about 20% in the top ten. The receptor comes from a man aged 25 to 45 in good health. The V call is TRBV12-3 or TRBV12-4, the J call TRBJ2-1, with TRBD2 matching 12 bases. Sequenced material: blood. The CDR3 region has the DNA TGTGCCAGCAGTCCTCAGACTAGCGGGAGCAATGAGCAGTTCTTC. It codes for CASSPQTSGSNEQFF.